This TCR beta chain comes out of a study of blood T cell repertoires in COVID-19. The data were produced by immunoSEQ multiplex PCR, yet TCRdb's version contains in-frame clones alone and is incomplete. The sample contains just over 650,000 clones, 90% of which appear only once. After removal of 4 bases from V and 2 bases from J, the junction contained 14 bases not matched to a gene. The V gene's germline CDR1 is SGHRS and CDR2 YFSETQ. The CDR3 contains 18 residues. The sequence was collected from a woman in her late teens or twenties with acute or convalescent COVID-19. This chain joins TRBV5-1 and TRBJ2-1, with 8 bases matching TRBD1. The specimen sequenced was peripheral blood. CDR3 sequence: CASSRRTGTNFPYNEQFF. The CDR3 nucleotides read TGCGCCAGCAGCCGACGGACAGGGACAAACTTTCCCTACAATGAGCAGTTCTTC.